This T cell receptor beta chain was recorded in a study of cytomegalovirus exposure and HLA in healthy donors. Points on this clone: Antigen specificity is unknown.

The V gene lost 0 bases and the J gene lost 6 bases, with 12 bases spanning the gap. The CDR3 length is 15 residues. Germline V gene lookup returns CDR1 MNHEY and CDR2 SVGAGI. Use of 60 Vbeta and 13 Jbeta primers characterized the PCR. Data came from immunoSEQ multiplex PCR; TCRdb stores just in-frame clones and leaves some out. The top ten hold more than 2% of the sample, which has 95,000 to 150,000 clones, approximately 79% seen once. Study-level findings and limits: The authors later linked a missense DCLRE1C variant to TCR beta V- and J-gene trimming.

The chain joins TRBV6-5 to TRBJ1-3; D not resolved. The specimen sequenced was PBMCs. The TCR comes from a man younger than 45 in good health and CMV-seronegative. CDR3: CASSYSAGWENTIYF. CDR3 in DNA: TGTGCCAGCAGTTACTCGGCGGGCTGGGAAAACACCATATATTTT.